The subject of this entry is one T cell receptor (beta chain). As yet, its antigen is unknown. TCRB transcripts that were expressed got sequenced, as all of the isolated RNA had been reverse transcribed. The protocol was immunoSEQ multiplex PCR, while the TCRdb copy is restricted to in-frame clones and leaves out a portion. The table includes about 650,000 clones, approximately 13% detected once. The length of the CDR3 is 14 residues. The germline CDR1 and CDR2 sequences are SGHTA and FQGNSA. Trimming at V came to 4 bases and at J to 5 bases, leaving 3 bases not matched to a gene. The data were obtained in a study of beta chain features in type 1 diabetes. Findings and limits, study-wide: Shorter TCRB CDR3s, moderately but significantly so, were found in Type 1 diabetes patients in all four CD4+ subsets.

The sequenced material came from naive CD4+ T cells from blood. This receptor was obtained from a young man with type 1 diabetes. The chain joins TRBV7-2 to TRBJ1-2; 11 bases agree with TRBD1. CDR3 in amino acids: CASSWTGGSYGYTF. The DNA for the CDR3 is TGTGCCAGCAGCTGGACAGGGGGCTCATATGGCTACACCTTC.